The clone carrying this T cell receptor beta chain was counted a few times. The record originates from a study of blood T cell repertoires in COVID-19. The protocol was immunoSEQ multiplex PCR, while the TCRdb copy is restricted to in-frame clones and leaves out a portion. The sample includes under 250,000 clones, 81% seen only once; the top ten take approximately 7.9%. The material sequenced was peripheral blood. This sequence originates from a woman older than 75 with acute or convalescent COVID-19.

In DNA form, the CDR3 reads TGTGCCAGCAGCAGACAGGACTATGGCTACACCTTC. Translating gives CASSRQDYGYTF. This rearrangement joins TRBV12-3 or TRBV12-4 to TRBJ1-2; D possibly corresponds to TRBD1 (6 bases). The CDR3 contains 12 residues. V lost 6 bases to trimming and J lost 3 bases, with 8 bases between them.